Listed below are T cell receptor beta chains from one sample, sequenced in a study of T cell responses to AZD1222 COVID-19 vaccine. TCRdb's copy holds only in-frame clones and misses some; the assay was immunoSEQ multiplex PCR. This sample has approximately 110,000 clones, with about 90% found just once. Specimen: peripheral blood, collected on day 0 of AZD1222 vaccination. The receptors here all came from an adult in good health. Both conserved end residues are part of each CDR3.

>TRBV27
CASSLRVIYNSPLHF
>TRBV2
CASSEAASNQPQHF
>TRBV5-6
CASSLRINEKLFF
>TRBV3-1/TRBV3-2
CASSEQGYEQYF
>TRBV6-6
CASSSVGRERYGYTF
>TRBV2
CASSPGRGNTEAFF
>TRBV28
CASSLLQGSTGELFF
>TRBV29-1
CSVGGTGTKSEQYF
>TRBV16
CASSQYRENLYGYTF
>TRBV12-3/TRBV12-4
CASSLREEAFF
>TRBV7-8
CASSKTGGSNQPQHF
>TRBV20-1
CSASSGQGSNTGELFF
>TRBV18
CASSPVSNRAYEQYF
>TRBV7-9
CASSGRQGGNEQFF
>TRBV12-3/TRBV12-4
CASRLGGDSPLHF
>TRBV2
CASSEWLAGGNEQFF
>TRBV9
CASSSGGYQETQYF
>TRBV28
CASSLRGVEAFF
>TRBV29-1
CSVLEDSYEQYF
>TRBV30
CAWSVLGTSEAFF
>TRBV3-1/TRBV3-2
CASSQGAAVRNSPLHF
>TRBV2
CASSSESASNQPQHF
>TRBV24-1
CATSDPNWDGYTF
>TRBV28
CASSIFSSGNTIYF
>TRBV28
CASSLDETGTSGGYTF
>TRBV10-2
CASSEREGGYEQYF
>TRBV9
CASSVDPVRETQYF
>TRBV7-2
CASSMYGGALSGANVLTF
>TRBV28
CATIQSLWGAYEQYF
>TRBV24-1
CATSDSTDGQPQHF
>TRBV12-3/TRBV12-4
CASSQGGSYGYTF
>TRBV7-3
CASSLPGMGELFF
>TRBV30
CARSRDSSGEQYF
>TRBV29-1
CSVELSQGVEQYF
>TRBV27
CASSKSLGTGYTDTQYF
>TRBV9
CASSVFGTSGNTIYF
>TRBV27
CASSSYQGFRGEKLFF
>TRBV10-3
CAISQRDTDTEAFF
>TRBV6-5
CASQGYTEAFF
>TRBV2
CASERGGRTGELFF
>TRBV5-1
CASSSGDRGGEQYF
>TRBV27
CASSFSGAEAFF
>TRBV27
CASSNRDSSYNSPLHF
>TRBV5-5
CASSLLTGADYGYTF
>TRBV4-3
CASSQGYGTTPSTDTQYF
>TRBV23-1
CASGPRDRNTYEQYF
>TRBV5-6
CASSLMDTVAYNEQFF
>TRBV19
CASSSIYQPQHF
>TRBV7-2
CASSPRLRDEKLFF
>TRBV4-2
CASTTGGAATNEKLFF
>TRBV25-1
CASSRETANTEAFF
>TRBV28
CASSPGQGSSPLHF
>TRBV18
CASSPTPRQDTEAFF
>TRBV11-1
CASTPLVGAGSTEAFF
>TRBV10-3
CAITPGQGIGNTIYF
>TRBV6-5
CASSFLRTFPREKLFF